Listed below are T cell receptor beta chains from one sample, sequenced in a study of early T cells in non-severe SARS-CoV-2 infection. TCRdb passed the 5' RACE reads through MiXCR, listing each CDR3 protein once. The sample contains roughly 69,000 distinct CDR3 sequences, more than 8% of which appear only once. The sequences come from whole blood, collected at baseline. All receptors derive from an adult who was a healthcare worker with PCR-confirmed SARS-CoV-2 infection or an uninfected control (not recorded which). Each CDR3 is given with its conserved first and last residue. Fields, in order: clone size, V gene, J gene, D gene, CDR3 protein, CDR3 DNA. D genes are given only for firm matches. For some rows the clone size is stated as once, few or many, or as a class when expanded; others skip it.

clone_size: medium-sized
v_call: TRBV6-6
j_call: TRBJ1-5
d_call: TRBD1
cdr3_aa: CASSQGQGSIQPQHF
cdr3_nt: TGTGCCAGCAGCCAAGGACAGGGATCGATTCAGCCCCAGCATTTT

clone_size: few
v_call: TRBV7-9
j_call: TRBJ2-4
d_call: .
cdr3_aa: CASSLQQGRFDF
cdr3_nt: TGTGCCAGCAGCTTACAGCAGGGGCGCTTTGACTTC

clone_size: few
v_call: TRBV29-1
j_call: TRBJ2-3
d_call: TRBD2
cdr3_aa: CSVRTSGFDTQYF
cdr3_nt: TGCAGCGTGAGGACTAGCGGATTCGATACGCAGTATTTT

clone_size: .
v_call: TRBV24-1
j_call: TRBJ2-1
d_call: .
cdr3_aa: CATSDPNEQFF
cdr3_nt: TGTGCCACCAGTGATCCGAATGAGCAGTTCTTC

clone_size: many
v_call: TRBV7-3
j_call: TRBJ2-1
d_call: .
cdr3_aa: CASSLLGGASDVQKQFF
cdr3_nt: TGTGCCAGCAGCTTACTCGGTGGTGCTAGCGATGTACAAAAGCAGTTCTTC

clone_size: few
v_call: TRBV28
j_call: TRBJ2-6
d_call: TRBD1
cdr3_aa: CASIPQGAGANVLTF
cdr3_nt: TGTGCCAGCATCCCTCAGGGGGCTGGGGCCAACGTCCTGACTTTC

clone_size: .
v_call: TRBV3-2
j_call: TRBJ2-1
d_call: .
cdr3_aa: CASSPGKTGNEQFF
cdr3_nt: TGTGCCAGCAGCCCCGGGAAAACTGGCAATGAGCAGTTCTTC

clone_size: few
v_call: TRBV3-1
j_call: TRBJ2-2
d_call: .
cdr3_aa: CASSQEVTTSSSGELFF
cdr3_nt: TGTGCCAGCAGCCAAGAAGTGACAACTTCGTCGTCCGGGGAGCTGTTTTTT

clone_size: .
v_call: TRBV29-1
j_call: TRBJ2-7
d_call: .
cdr3_aa: CSVEDRRGVGYEQYF
cdr3_nt: TGCAGCGTTGAAGATCGACGTGGAGTTGGCTACGAGCAGTACTTC

clone_size: many
v_call: TRBV18
j_call: TRBJ2-2
d_call: TRBD2
cdr3_aa: CASSPAGLAGDTGELFF
cdr3_nt: TGTGCCAGCTCACCTGCCGGACTAGCGGGAGACACCGGGGAGCTGTTTTTT

clone_size: .
v_call: TRBV7-2
j_call: TRBJ2-7
d_call: TRBD1
cdr3_aa: CASSLETGTDYEQYF
cdr3_nt: TGTGCCAGCAGCCTTGAGACAGGGACCGACTACGAGCAGTACTTC

clone_size: .
v_call: TRBV10-3
j_call: TRBJ2-7
d_call: .
cdr3_aa: CAIGTGGEQYF
cdr3_nt: TGTGCCATCGGTACAGGCGGGGAGCAGTACTTC

clone_size: few
v_call: TRBV6-5
j_call: TRBJ2-7
d_call: TRBD1
cdr3_aa: CASQRALTGEYEQYF
cdr3_nt: TGTGCCAGCCAAAGAGCTCTGACAGGGGAATACGAGCAGTACTTC

clone_size: few
v_call: TRBV18
j_call: TRBJ2-7
d_call: TRBD1
cdr3_aa: CASSPRTGTDEQYF
cdr3_nt: TGTGCCAGCTCCCCCCGGACAGGGACAGACGAGCAGTACTTC

clone_size: .
v_call: TRBV3-1
j_call: TRBJ1-3
d_call: .
cdr3_aa: CASSQAGNTIYF
cdr3_nt: TGTGCCAGCAGCCAGGCTGGAAACACCATATATTTT

clone_size: few
v_call: TRBV12-3/TRBV12-4
j_call: TRBJ2-1
d_call: .
cdr3_aa: CASSDYGNEQFF
cdr3_nt: TGTGCCAGCAGTGACTACGGCAATGAGCAGTTCTTC

clone_size: many
v_call: TRBV19
j_call: TRBJ2-3
d_call: TRBD2
cdr3_aa: CASSARGSPDTQYF
cdr3_nt: TGTGCCAGTAGTGCCCGCGGGAGTCCGGATACGCAGTATTTT

clone_size: many
v_call: TRBV10-2
j_call: TRBJ2-7
d_call: TRBD2
cdr3_aa: CASSPSGRSYEQYF
cdr3_nt: TGCGCCAGCAGTCCTAGCGGGAGGTCCTACGAGCAGTACTTC

clone_size: .
v_call: TRBV28
j_call: TRBJ2-3
d_call: .
cdr3_aa: CASSLSLGAGDTQYF
cdr3_nt: TGTGCCAGCAGTTTATCTTTGGGAGCTGGAGATACGCAGTATTTT

clone_size: .
v_call: TRBV20-1
j_call: TRBJ1-1
d_call: .
cdr3_aa: CSARPQVDTEAFF
cdr3_nt: TGCAGTGCTAGACCCCAGGTTGACACTGAAGCTTTCTTT

clone_size: .
v_call: TRBV7-9
j_call: TRBJ2-2
d_call: TRBD1
cdr3_aa: CASSLEGASGELFF
cdr3_nt: TGTGCCAGCAGCCTAGAGGGGGCCTCCGGGGAGCTGTTTTTT

clone_size: few
v_call: TRBV5-6
j_call: TRBJ1-6
d_call: .
cdr3_aa: CASSRSDWALSVLHF
cdr3_nt: TGTGCCAGCAGCCGATCGGACTGGGCCCTTTCTGTCCTCCACTTT

clone_size: many
v_call: TRBV6-2/TRBV6-3
j_call: TRBJ2-7
d_call: TRBD2
cdr3_aa: CASSLTSGEQYF
cdr3_nt: TGTGCCAGCAGTCTGACTAGCGGGGAGCAGTACTTC

clone_size: many
v_call: TRBV2
j_call: TRBJ2-7
d_call: .
cdr3_aa: CASSTTGHYYRYEQYF
cdr3_nt: TGTGCCAGCAGTACCACGGGACACTACTACCGCTACGAGCAGTACTTC

clone_size: .
v_call: TRBV7-6
j_call: TRBJ1-3
d_call: TRBD1
cdr3_aa: CASTSKGTGASSGNTIYF
cdr3_nt: TGTGCCAGCACCTCGAAGGGGACAGGGGCTTCCTCTGGAAACACCATATATTTT

clone_size: .
v_call: TRBV9
j_call: TRBJ2-1
d_call: TRBD2
cdr3_aa: CASSPPGRESYNEQFF
cdr3_nt: TGTGCCAGCAGCCCTCCGGGGCGGGAGTCCTACAATGAGCAGTTCTTC

clone_size: many
v_call: TRBV3-1
j_call: TRBJ2-2
d_call: .
cdr3_aa: CASSQVPGTGELFF
cdr3_nt: TGTGCCAGCAGCCAAGTGCCGGGAACCGGGGAGCTGTTTTTT

clone_size: many
v_call: TRBV7-9
j_call: TRBJ2-7
d_call: .
cdr3_aa: CASSPRRGVGVEQYF
cdr3_nt: TGTGCCAGCAGCCCCCGTCGAGGGGTGGGCGTCGAGCAGTACTTC

clone_size: .
v_call: TRBV14
j_call: TRBJ1-2
d_call: .
cdr3_aa: CASSQGTYYGYTF
cdr3_nt: TGTGCCAGCAGCCAAGGGACATACTATGGCTACACCTTC

clone_size: many
v_call: TRBV4-3
j_call: TRBJ1-3
d_call: .
cdr3_aa: CASSQDLRAGLLYGTIYF
cdr3_nt: TGCGCCAGCAGCCAAGATCTCAGAGCAGGGTTGCTCTATGGGACCATATATTTT